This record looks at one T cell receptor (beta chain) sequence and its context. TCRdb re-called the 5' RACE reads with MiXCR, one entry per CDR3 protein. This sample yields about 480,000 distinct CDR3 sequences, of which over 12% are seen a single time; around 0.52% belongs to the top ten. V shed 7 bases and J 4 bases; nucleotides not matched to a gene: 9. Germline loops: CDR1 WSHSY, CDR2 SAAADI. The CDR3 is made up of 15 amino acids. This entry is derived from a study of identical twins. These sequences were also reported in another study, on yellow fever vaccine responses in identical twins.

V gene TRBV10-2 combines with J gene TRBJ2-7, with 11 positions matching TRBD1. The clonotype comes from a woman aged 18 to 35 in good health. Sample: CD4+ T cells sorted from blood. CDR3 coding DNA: TGCGCCAGCACCAGGGAAGGACAGGGGGCTTACGAGCAGTACTTC. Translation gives CASTREGQGAYEQYF.